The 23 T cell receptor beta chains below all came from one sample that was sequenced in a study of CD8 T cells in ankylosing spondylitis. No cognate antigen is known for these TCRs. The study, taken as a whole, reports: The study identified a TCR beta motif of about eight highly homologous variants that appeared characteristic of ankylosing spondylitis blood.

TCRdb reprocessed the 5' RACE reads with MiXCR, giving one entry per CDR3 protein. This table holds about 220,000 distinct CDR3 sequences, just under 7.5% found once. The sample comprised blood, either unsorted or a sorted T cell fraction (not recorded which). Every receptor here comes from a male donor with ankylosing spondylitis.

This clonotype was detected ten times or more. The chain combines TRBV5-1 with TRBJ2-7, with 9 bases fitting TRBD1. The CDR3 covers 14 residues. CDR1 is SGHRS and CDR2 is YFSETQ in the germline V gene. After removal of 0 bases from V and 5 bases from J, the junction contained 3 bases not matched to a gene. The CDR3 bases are TGCGCCAGCAGCTTGGCGGGACAGGGCGACGAGCAGTACTTC. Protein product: CASSLAGQGDEQYF.

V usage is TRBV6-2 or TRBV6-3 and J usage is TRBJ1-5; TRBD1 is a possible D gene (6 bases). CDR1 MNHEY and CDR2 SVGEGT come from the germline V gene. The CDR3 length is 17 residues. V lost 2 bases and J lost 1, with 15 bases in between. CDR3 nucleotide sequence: TGTGCCAGCAGTTACCCTTTGGGGGCTAGGAGCAATCAGCCCCAGCATTTT. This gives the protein CASSYPLGARSNQPQHF.

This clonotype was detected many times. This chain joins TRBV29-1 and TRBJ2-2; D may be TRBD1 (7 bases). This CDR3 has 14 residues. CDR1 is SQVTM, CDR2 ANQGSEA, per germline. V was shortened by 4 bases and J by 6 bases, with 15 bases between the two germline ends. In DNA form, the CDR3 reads TGCAGCGTTGTCTCAGGGGGGATTCCCGGGGAGCTGTTTTTT. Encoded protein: CSVVSGGIPGELFF.

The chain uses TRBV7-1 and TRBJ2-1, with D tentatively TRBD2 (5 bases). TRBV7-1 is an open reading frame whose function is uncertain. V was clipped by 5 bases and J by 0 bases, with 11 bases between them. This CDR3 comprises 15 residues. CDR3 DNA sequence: TGTGCCAGCAGCGAACCGGGGTACTCCTACAATGAGCAGTTCTTC. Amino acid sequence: CASSEPGYSYNEQFF.

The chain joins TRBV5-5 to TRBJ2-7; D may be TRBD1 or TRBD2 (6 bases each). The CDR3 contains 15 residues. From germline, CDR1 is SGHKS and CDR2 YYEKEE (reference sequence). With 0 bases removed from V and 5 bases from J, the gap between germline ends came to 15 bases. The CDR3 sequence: CASSLADWGAHEQYF. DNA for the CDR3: TGTGCCAGCAGCTTGGCCGATTGGGGGGCACACGAGCAGTACTTC.

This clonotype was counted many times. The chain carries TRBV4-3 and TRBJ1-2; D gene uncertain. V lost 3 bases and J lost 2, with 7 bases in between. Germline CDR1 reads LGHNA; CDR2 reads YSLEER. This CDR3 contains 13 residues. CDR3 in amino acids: CASSQGRNYGYTF. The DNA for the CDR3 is TGCGCCAGCAGCCAGGGGAGGAACTATGGCTACACCTTC.

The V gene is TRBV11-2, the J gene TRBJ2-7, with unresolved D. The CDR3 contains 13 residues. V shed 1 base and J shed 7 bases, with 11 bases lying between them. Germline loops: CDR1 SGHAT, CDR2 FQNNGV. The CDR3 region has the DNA TGTGCCAGCAGCTTAGTGAATATCCTGGAGCAGTACTTC. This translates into CASSLVNILEQYF.

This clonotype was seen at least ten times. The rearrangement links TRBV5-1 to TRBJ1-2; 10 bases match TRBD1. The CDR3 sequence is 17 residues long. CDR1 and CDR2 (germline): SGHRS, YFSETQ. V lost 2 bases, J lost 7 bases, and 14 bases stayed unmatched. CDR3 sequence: CASSFSGRQGARSGYTF. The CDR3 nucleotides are TGCGCCAGCAGCTTCTCCGGACGACAGGGGGCCCGTTCTGGCTACACCTTC.

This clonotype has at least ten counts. CDR3 in amino acids: CASSRTQGGEFF. The CDR3 region has the DNA TGCGCCAGCAGCCGCACCCAGGGTGGGGAGTTCTTC. This rearrangement joins TRBV5-1 to TRBJ2-1; D may be TRBD1 (5 bases). The CDR3 totals 12 residues. Trimming took off 4 bases at V and 14 bases at J, with 16 bases between the two ends. The germline CDR1 and CDR2 sequences are SGHRS and YFSETQ.

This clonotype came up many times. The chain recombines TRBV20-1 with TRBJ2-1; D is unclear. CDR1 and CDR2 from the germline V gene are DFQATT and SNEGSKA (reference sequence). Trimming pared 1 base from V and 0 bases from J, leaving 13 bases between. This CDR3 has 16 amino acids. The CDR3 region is CSARAFLESSYNEQFF. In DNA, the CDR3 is TGCAGTGCTAGAGCTTTCTTGGAGAGCTCCTACAATGAGCAGTTCTTC.

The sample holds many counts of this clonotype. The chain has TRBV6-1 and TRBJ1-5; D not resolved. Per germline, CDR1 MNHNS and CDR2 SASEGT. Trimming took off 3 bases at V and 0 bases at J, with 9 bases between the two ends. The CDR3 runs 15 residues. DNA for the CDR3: TGTGCCAGCAGTGAGGTCGCCTTTAGCAATCAGCCCCAGCATTTT. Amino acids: CASSEVAFSNQPQHF.

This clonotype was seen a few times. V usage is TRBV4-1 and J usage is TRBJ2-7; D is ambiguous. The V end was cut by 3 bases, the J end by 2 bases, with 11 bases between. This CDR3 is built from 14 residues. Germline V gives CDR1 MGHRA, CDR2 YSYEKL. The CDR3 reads CASSQATEAYEQYF. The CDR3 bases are TGCGCCAGCAGCCAGGCAACAGAAGCCTACGAGCAGTACTTC.

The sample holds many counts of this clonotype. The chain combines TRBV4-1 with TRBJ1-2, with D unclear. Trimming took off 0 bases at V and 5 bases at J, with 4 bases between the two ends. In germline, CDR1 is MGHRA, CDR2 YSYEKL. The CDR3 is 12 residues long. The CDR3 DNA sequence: TGCGCCAGCAGCCAAGATTCGTATGGCTACACCTTC. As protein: CASSQDSYGYTF.

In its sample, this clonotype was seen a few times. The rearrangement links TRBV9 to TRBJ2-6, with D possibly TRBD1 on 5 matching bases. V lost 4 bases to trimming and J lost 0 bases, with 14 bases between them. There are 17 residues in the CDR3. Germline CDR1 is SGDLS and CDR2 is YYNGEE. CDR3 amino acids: CASSPSGADSGANVLTF. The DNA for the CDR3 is TGTGCCAGCAGCCCGTCTGGGGCGGACTCTGGGGCCAACGTCCTGACTTTC.

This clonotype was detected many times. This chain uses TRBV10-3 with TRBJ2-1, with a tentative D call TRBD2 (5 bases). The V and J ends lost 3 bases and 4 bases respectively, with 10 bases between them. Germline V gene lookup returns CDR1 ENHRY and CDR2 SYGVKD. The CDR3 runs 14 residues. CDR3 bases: TGTGCCATCAGTGACCGGGAACCTTACAATGAGCAGTTCTTC. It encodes CAISDREPYNEQFF.

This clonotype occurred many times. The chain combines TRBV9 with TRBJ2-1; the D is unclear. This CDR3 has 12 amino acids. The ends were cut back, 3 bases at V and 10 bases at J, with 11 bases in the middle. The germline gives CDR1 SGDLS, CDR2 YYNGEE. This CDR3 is CASSAPIPEQFF. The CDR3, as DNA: TGTGCCAGCAGCGCCCCTATCCCAGAGCAGTTCTTC. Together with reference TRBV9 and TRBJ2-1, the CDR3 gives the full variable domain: DSGVTQTPKHLITATGQRVTLRCSPRSGDLSVYWYQQSLDQGLQFLIQYYNGEERAKGNILERFSAQQFPDLHSELNLSSLELGDSALYFCASSAPIPEQFFGPGTRLTVL.

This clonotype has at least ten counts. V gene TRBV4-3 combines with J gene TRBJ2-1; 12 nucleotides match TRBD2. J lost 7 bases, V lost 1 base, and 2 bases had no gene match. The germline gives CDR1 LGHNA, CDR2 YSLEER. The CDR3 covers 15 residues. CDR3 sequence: CASSQGTSGTNEQFF. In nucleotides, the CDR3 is TGCGCCAGCAGCCAAGGGACTAGCGGGACGAATGAGCAGTTCTTC.

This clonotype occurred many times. The CDR3 here is CSARNTEAFF. CDR3 coding DNA: TGCAGTGCTAGAAACACTGAAGCTTTCTTT. The chain recombines TRBV20-1 with TRBJ1-1; D is ambiguous. Between the trimmed V and J ends, which lost 2 bases and 2 bases, there was a span of 0 bases. The CDR3 totals 10 residues. Looked up from germline, CDR1 is DFQATT and CDR2 is SNEGSKA (reference sequence).

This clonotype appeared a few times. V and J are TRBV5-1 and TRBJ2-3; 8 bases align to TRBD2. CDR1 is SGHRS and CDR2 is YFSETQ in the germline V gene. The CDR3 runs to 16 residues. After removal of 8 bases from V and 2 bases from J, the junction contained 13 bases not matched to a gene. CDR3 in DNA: TGCGCCAGTTCGGGACCTATAGCGGGGATCACAGATACGCAGTATTTT. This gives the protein CASSGPIAGITDTQYF.

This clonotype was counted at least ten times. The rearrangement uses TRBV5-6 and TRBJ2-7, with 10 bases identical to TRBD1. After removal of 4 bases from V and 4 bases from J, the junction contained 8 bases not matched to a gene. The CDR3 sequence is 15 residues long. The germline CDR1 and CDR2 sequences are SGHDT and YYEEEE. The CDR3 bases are TGTGCCAGCAGCGGTATGGGACAGGGGATGTACGAGCAGTACTTC. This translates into CASSGMGQGMYEQYF.

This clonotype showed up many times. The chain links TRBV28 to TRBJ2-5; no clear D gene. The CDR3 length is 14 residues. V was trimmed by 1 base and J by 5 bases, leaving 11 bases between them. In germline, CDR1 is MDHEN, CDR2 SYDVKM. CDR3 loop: CASSLLTPRETQYF. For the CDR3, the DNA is TGTGCCAGCAGTTTATTGACCCCTCGGGAGACCCAGTACTTC.

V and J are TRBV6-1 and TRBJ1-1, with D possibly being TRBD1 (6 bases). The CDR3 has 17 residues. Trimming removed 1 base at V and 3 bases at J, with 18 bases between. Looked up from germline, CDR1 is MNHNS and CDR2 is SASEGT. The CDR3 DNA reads TGTGCCAGCAGTGAAGTAGCCGGGGGGCGCGTTTACACTGAAGCTTTCTTT. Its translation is CASSEVAGGRVYTEAFF.

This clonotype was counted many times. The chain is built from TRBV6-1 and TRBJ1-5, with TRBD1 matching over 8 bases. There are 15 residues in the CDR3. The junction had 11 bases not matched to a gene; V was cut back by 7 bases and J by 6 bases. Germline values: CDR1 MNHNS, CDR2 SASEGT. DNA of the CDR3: TGTGCCAGCATGATAACAGGGGGGAATCGTCAGCCCCAGCATTTT. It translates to CASMITGGNRQPQHF.